This T cell receptor (beta chain) was sequenced for a study of blood T cell repertoires in COVID-19. Study overall: COVID-19 samples from acute and convalescent phases originated in the United States, Italy and Spain. From T cells, B-cell-depleted T cells, or PBMCs came the material, which was cDNA or gDNA.

As handled by the study authors: Amplifying reference gene primers gave estimates of nucleated cell counts. Libraries were prepared by immunoSEQ multiplex PCR; TCRdb keeps only in-frame clonotypes and omits some of them. V and J calls and clone size are copied from that table; D and trimming were computed from the DNA. This sample has tens of thousands of clones, with 80% found just once. This CDR3 region has 13 residues. Deletions cut 4 bases from V and 4 bases from J, with 8 bases between. Looked up from germline, CDR1 is LGHDT and CDR2 is YNNKEL (reference sequence). J is TRBJ1-5 and V is TRBV3-1 (or the pseudogene TRBV3-2); D perhaps matches TRBD1 (5 bases). This receptor was obtained from a man aged 55-75 years with active COVID-19. The material sequenced was peripheral blood. The CDR3 nucleotides read TGTGCCAGCAGCCGGGCAGGGAATCAGCCCCAGCATTTT. It yields the protein CASSRAGNQPQHF.